This T cell receptor (beta chain) was obtained from a study of post-analysis software for immune sequencing data (dated by TCRdb to the mid-2010s). Turning to the overall study: Disease courses on record covered relapsing-remitting, secondary progressive and progressive-relapsing multiple sclerosis, though some patients had no subtype annotation. The multiple sclerosis patient repertoires were compared with some twelve previously published healthy control repertoires from donors aged about 6 to 26 years. A subset of samples was prepared in parallel using single-end sample barcoding, then pooled and co-amplified after Illumina adapter ligation.

Libraries were made using PCR. The data were produced on an Illumina HiSeq 2500. To reduce PCR and sequencing biases, unique molecular identifiers were incorporated into the TCR beta cDNA libraries. Approximately 500,000 cDNA molecules were obtained for every 1 to 10 million input T cells, so each molecule roughly corresponded to one T cell. The patient libraries were prepared and sequenced using the same protocol as the earlier healthy control dataset. Samples belonging to the same batch were prepared together, multiplexed and sequenced on a shared HiSeq lane. Processing in the source paper ran as follows. MIGEC was used to process the raw barcoded reads, and molecular identifier groups with only a single read were discarded before consensus assembly and CDR3 extraction. VDJtools was used for post-analysis of the clonotype tables, with diversity normalized by down-sampling every dataset to the smallest sample size. To correct batch-related cross-sample contamination, repertoire overlap clustering matched CDR3 amino acid sequences but not nucleotide sequences. Using fastp trimming at Q25 and MiXCR clonotype assembly, TCRdb reanalyzed the public sequencing data and kept in-frame beta chains. Identical CDR3 proteins give one entry, which carries the most common genes and DNA. The V and J calls, along with clone size, are taken from TCRdb and not from the paper's own processing. Within this sample are 750,000 to 900,000 distinct CDR3 sequences, with roughly 46% of them counted one time only. The ten biggest clones cover approximately 5% of the sample.

To demonstrate the VDJtools post-analysis software, the study profiled TCR beta repertoires from the peripheral blood of about 13 young patients with multiple sclerosis. The multiple sclerosis patients were children and adolescents ranging in age from roughly 6 to 16 years. What the research found in general, with its limitations: Significantly higher frequencies in patients than in controls were found for about 5 TRBV segments, including TRBV5-6, TRBV5-1 and TRBV20-1. Compared with controls, multiple sclerosis patients had significantly lower normalized Chao1 diversity, a finding suggesting substantial peripheral T-cell clonal expansion. The control group was slightly older than the multiple sclerosis patient group. When samples were clustered directly using the F measure, samples prepared in the same batch co-clustered strongly, which prompted a batch-effect correction.

Notes on this clonotype: There is no known antigen for this receptor. Base quality data are lacking; no much larger clone is found one base away.

From the germline V gene, CDR1 is KGHSH and CDR2 is LQKENI. Relative to germline, V is 8 bases shorter and J is 3 bases shorter, with 7 bases between their ends. Inclusive of the bounding cysteine and phenylalanine, the CDR3 is 11 residues long. The retained sequence is limited to the CDR3, 33 bases, with the frame set at the first base. Rearrangement joined TRBV18 to TRBJ2-5, with an unclear D gene assignment. The clonotype comes from a girl between 5 and 17 years old with multiple sclerosis. The sample was blood. This receptor has the CDR3 CASTDKETQYF. The nucleotide sequence is TGTGCCAGCACCGACAAAGAGACCCAGTACTTC.